The 5 T cell receptor beta chains presented below share a single source sample, sequenced in a study of early T cells in non-severe SARS-CoV-2 infection. TCRdb passed the 5' RACE reads through MiXCR, listing each CDR3 protein once. Seen here are some 71,000 distinct CDR3 sequences, around 13% observed once, and the top ten hold around an eighth. What was sequenced was whole blood. These receptors originate from an adult who was a healthcare worker with PCR-confirmed SARS-CoV-2 infection or an uninfected control (not recorded which).

J is TRBJ2-7 and V is TRBV28; 7 positions match TRBD1. V lost 1 base, J lost 6 bases, and 6 bases stayed unmatched. Germline CDR1 and CDR2: MDHEN and SYDVKM. This CDR3 has 14 residues. The CDR3: CASSLFTQGSEQYF. CDR3 sequence (DNA): TGTGCCAGCAGTTTATTCACACAGGGGTCCGAGCAGTACTTC.

CDR3 sequence: CASSPRPVEYRETQYF. CDR3 nucleotide sequence: TGTGCCAGCAGCCCCCGCCCGGTGGAGTATCGAGAGACCCAGTACTTC. The chain uses TRBV7-6 and TRBJ2-5, with D unresolved. CDR1 and CDR2 (germline): SGHVS, FNYEAQ. The CDR3 runs 16 residues. Between the trimmed V and J ends, which lost 5 bases and 4 bases, there was a span of 20 bases.

The chain uses TRBV29-1 and TRBJ2-5; D ambiguous. From germline, CDR1 is SQVTM and CDR2 ANQGSEA. V gave up 1 base and J gave up 5 bases, with 14 bases separating them. The length of the CDR3 is 14 residues. CDR3 nucleotides: TGCAGCGTTGAAGGGGTGGTCAGGCAGGAGACCCAGTACTTC. Amino acids: CSVEGVVRQETQYF. The entire variable domain, with the rest obtained from reference TRBV29-1 and TRBJ2-5, is as follows: SAVISQKPSRDICQRGTSLTIQCQVDSQVTMMFWYRQQPGQSLTLIATANQGSEATYESGFVIDKFPISRPNLTFSTLTVSNMSPEDSSIYLCSVEGVVRQETQYFGPGTRLLVL.

The chain uses TRBV27 and TRBJ1-6; D might be TRBD1 (5 bases). Looked up from germline, CDR1 is MNHEY and CDR2 is SMNVEV (reference sequence). The V end was cut by 5 bases, the J end by 4 bases, with 9 bases between. This CDR3 region has 14 residues. For the CDR3, the DNA is TGTGCCAGCAGTAGCGGACAATATAATTCACCCCTCCACTTT. Its protein product is CASSSGQYNSPLHF.

This clonotype turned up a few times. The chain couples TRBV7-9 to TRBJ2-3; 10 nucleotides line up with TRBD2. The V gene's germline CDR1 is SEHNR and CDR2 FQNEAQ (reference sequence). The J segment lost 4 bases and the V segment lost 0 bases, leaving 4 bases of the junction unmatched. The CDR3 contains 16 residues. The CDR3 loop is CASSLASGGLADTQYF. The CDR3 DNA sequence: TGTGCCAGCAGCTTAGCTAGCGGGGGGTTAGCAGATACGCAGTATTTT.